Presented here are 16 T cell receptor beta chains from one specimen sequenced in a study of CD8+ T cells in alopecia areata. Treatment reported: oral pan-JAK inhibitor, 5-10 mg twice daily. Extraction and reverse transcription of RNA yielded cDNA as the sequencing template. Data came from immunoSEQ multiplex PCR; TCRdb stores just in-frame clones and leaves some out. The data hold 35,000 to 50,000 clones, with roughly 65% observed a single time. Specimen: CD8+ T cells sorted from blood, collected at week 4, from a patient treated with tofacitinib. The source is a human donor with alopecia areata.

Here the CDR3 DNA reads TGTGCCAGCAGCTTCGGGACCGGACTTATCTACGAGCAGTACTTC. Protein product: CASSFGTGLIYEQYF. This chain links TRBV7-9 with TRBJ2-7; D tentatively fits TRBD1 or TRBD2 (5 bases each). The CDR3 length is 15 residues. CDR1 SEHNR and CDR2 FQNEAQ come from the germline V gene (reference sequence). The germline V and J ends were trimmed by 3 bases and 3 bases, with 15 bases remaining between them. Together with reference TRBV7-9 and TRBJ2-7, the CDR3 gives the full variable domain: DTGVSQNPRHKITKRGQNVTFRCDPISEHNRLYWYRQTLGQGPEFLTYFQNEAQLEKSRLLSDRFSAERPKGSFSTLEIQRTEQGDSAMYLCASSFGTGLIYEQYFGPGTRLTVT.

The chain couples TRBV13 to TRBJ2-7; 9 nucleotides align to TRBD1. CDR1 PRHDT and CDR2 FYEKMQ come from the germline V gene (reference sequence). V lost 5 bases and J lost 4; bases outside the gene matches: 9. This CDR3 is 15 amino acids long. The CDR3: CASSASGTGTYEQYF. The CDR3 nucleotides are TGTGCCAGCAGCGCCTCTGGGACAGGGACTTACGAGCAGTACTTC.

V gene TRBV18 combines with J gene TRBJ2-5; a possible D gene is TRBD1 (5 bases). Germline V lookup: CDR1 KGHSH, CDR2 LQKENI. The CDR3 runs to 15 residues. Trimming removed 3 bases at V and 2 bases at J, with 13 bases between. The CDR3 loop reads CASSPGTGQQETQYF. The DNA for the CDR3 is TGTGCCAGCTCACCGGGCACAGGACAACAAGAGACCCAGTACTTC.

The chain links TRBV2 to TRBJ1-2; 8 bases align to TRBD1. The V gene end was trimmed by 2 bases and the J gene end by 4 bases; junction bases not matched to a gene: 3. Germline V CDR1 and CDR2: SNHLY, FYNNEI. The CDR3 has 14 residues. DNA of the CDR3: TGTGCCAGCAGTGAAAGCCAGGGGGCCTATGGCTACACCTTC. It is translated as CASSESQGAYGYTF.

V is TRBV19 and J is TRBJ2-4, with a tentative D call TRBD2 (5 bases). Germline V gives CDR1 LNHDA, CDR2 SQIVND (reference sequence). There are 14 residues in the CDR3. Trimming removed 7 bases from V and 0 bases from J, with 10 bases in between. CDR3 sequence reads: CASKGRGAKNIQYF. For the CDR3, the DNA is TGTGCCAGTAAAGGACGGGGAGCCAAAAACATTCAGTACTTC.

The CDR3 loop is CASSPGTGASQPQHF. The CDR3 DNA sequence: TGTGCCAGCAGCCCAGGGACAGGGGCTTCTCAGCCCCAGCATTTT. The V call is TRBV6-5, the J call TRBJ1-5; 10 bases agree with TRBD1. The germline CDR1 and CDR2 sequences are MNHEY and SVGAGI. There are 15 residues in the CDR3. Losses at the gene ends were 6 bases for V and 6 bases for J; bases not matched to a gene: 8.

This clone was seen a handful of times. This chain uses TRBV6-5 with TRBJ2-2; the D is unclear. V lost 2 bases and J 6 bases, leaving 10 bases between the germline ends. Per the germline V gene, CDR1 is MNHEY and CDR2 is SVGAGI. This CDR3 contains 14 residues. The CDR3 spells CASSYGERSGELFF. Here the CDR3 DNA reads TGTGCCAGCAGTTACGGGGAACGGTCCGGGGAGCTGTTTTTT.

Remarks on this clone: No conserved phenylalanine or tryptophan ends this CDR3, so it is likely a read error. It is unclear where the CDR3 begins or ends on the DNA, so no DNA is shown, and the CDR3 is as TCRdb lists it. J is TRBJ2-7 and V is TRBV7-2; the table's D call of TRBD2 was not tested on the DNA. Germline V gene sequence: CDR1 SGHTA, CDR2 FQGNSA. Ends included, the CDR3 has 11 residues. The CDR3 here is CASNAVGTAFG.

V is TRBV7-9 and J is TRBJ1-5, with D possibly being TRBD1 (5 bases). The V gene's germline CDR1 is SEHNR and CDR2 FQNEAQ (reference sequence). This CDR3 has 12 amino acids. The V and J ends lost 1 base and 8 bases respectively, with 6 bases between them. The CDR3 DNA reads as TGTGCCAGCAGCTTAGGAGGGGAGCCCCAGCATTTT. Protein sequence: CASSLGGEPQHF.

The CDR3 sequence: CASSLATGDGELFF. The CDR3 DNA reads TGTGCCAGCAGTTTAGCCACAGGGGACGGGGAGCTGTTTTTT. The gene calls are TRBV27 and TRBJ2-2; TRBD1 agrees at 7 bases. Trimming took 2 bases from V and 7 from J; bases not matched to a gene: 4. This CDR3 has 14 amino acids. The germline gives CDR1 MNHEY, CDR2 SMNVEV (reference sequence).

V gene TRBV29-1 combines with J gene TRBJ2-5; D ambiguous. The germline CDR1 and CDR2 sequences are SQVTM and ANQGSEA. The V end lost 7 bases, the J end lost 2 bases, and 8 bases lay between the germline ends. CDR3 length: 11 residues. The CDR3 bases are TGCAGCGGCTTAGAACAAGAGACCCAGTACTTC. Translating gives CSGLEQETQYF. Based on the CDR3 plus reference TRBV29-1 and TRBJ2-5, the full variable domain is SAVISQKPSRDICQRGTSLTIQCQVDSQVTMMFWYRQQPGQSLTLIATANQGSEATYESGFVIDKFPISRPNLTFSTLTVSNMSPEDSSIYLCSGLEQETQYFGPGTRLLVL.

The chain uses TRBV7-8 and TRBJ1-2; TRBD1 agrees at 7 bases. Looked up from germline, CDR1 is SGHVS and CDR2 is FQNEAQ. The CDR3 loop spans 15 amino acids. J was trimmed by 6 bases and V by 5 bases; bases with no gene match: 12. This chain's CDR3 is CASSHRQGERDGYTF. CDR3 coding DNA: TGTGCCAGCAGCCATCGACAGGGCGAAAGGGATGGCTACACCTTC.

The rearrangement uses TRBV29-1 and TRBJ2-1; D remains unclear. The CDR3 is 8 residues long. CDR1 and CDR2 from the germline V gene are SQVTM and ANQGSEA. V was pared by 3 bases and J by 9 bases, with 0 bases between. The CDR3 loop is CSVDEQFF. CDR3 coding DNA: TGCAGCGTTGATGAGCAGTTCTTC.

This chain links TRBV6-5 with TRBJ2-5; TRBD2 agrees at 9 bases. V was clipped by 11 bases and J by 4 bases; unmatched bases: 11. The CDR3 has 14 residues. Germline assignment: CDR1 MNHEY and CDR2 SVGAGI. The CDR3 DNA sequence: TGTGCCGCCACTAGCGGGCTTGCCCGAGAGACCCAGTACTTC. Its protein is CAATSGLARETQYF.

V usage is TRBV30 and J usage is TRBJ1-2; 8 bases agree with TRBD1. J gave up 8 bases and V 6 bases, and 5 bases lay outside the gene matches. This CDR3 is built from 11 residues. CDR1 and CDR2 from the germline V gene are GTSNPN and SVGIG (reference sequence). This CDR3 reads CACKTGEGYTF. The CDR3 coding sequence is TGTGCCTGCAAGACAGGGGAAGGCTACACCTTC. Using reference TRBV30 and TRBJ1-2 for the parts outside the CDR3, the full variable domain is SQTIHQWPATLVQPVGSPLSLECTVEGTSNPNLYWYRQAAGRGLQLLFYSVGIGQISSEVPQNLSASRPQDRQFILSSKKLLLSDSGFYLCACKTGEGYTFGSGTRLTVV.

The rearrangement joins TRBV19 to TRBJ1-1, with D tentatively TRBD1 (5 bases). The CDR3 spans 13 residues. The germline V gene encodes CDR1 LNHDA and CDR2 SQIVND (reference sequence). V lost 10 bases and J lost 0, with 12 bases in between. The CDR3 bases are TGTGCCACCCACGACAGAATGAACACTGAAGCTTTCTTT. It translates to CATHDRMNTEAFF.